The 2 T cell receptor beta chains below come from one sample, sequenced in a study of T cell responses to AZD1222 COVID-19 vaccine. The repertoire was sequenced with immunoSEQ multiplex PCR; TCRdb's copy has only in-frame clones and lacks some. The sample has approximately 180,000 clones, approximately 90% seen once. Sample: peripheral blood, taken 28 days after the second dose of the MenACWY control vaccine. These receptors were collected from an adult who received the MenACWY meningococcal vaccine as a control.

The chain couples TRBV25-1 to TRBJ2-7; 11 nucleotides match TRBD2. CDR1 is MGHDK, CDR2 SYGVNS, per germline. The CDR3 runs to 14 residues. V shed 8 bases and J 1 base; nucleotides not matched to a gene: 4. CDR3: CASGTSGSSYEQYF. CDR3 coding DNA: TGTGCCAGCGGGACTAGCGGAAGTTCCTACGAGCAGTACTTC.

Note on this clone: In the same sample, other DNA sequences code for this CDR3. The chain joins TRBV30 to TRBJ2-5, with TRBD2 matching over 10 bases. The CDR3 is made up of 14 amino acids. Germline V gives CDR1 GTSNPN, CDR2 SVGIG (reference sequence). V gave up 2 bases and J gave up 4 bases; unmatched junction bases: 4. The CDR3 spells CAWSLAGVGETQYF. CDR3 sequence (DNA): TGTGCCTGGAGTCTAGCGGGAGTTGGAGAGACCCAGTACTTC. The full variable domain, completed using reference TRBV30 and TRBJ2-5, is SQTIHQWPATLVQPVGSPLSLECTVEGTSNPNLYWYRQAAGRGLQLLFYSVGIGQISSEVPQNLSASRPQDRQFILSSKKLLLSDSGFYLCAWSLAGVGETQYFGPGTRLLVL.